The 24 T cell receptor beta chains presented below share a single source sample, sequenced in a study of metastatic and nonmetastatic thyroid tumors. Thyroid surgery was preceded by no treatment in any patient. TCRdb re-called clones from the PCR reads using MiXCR. The repertoire holds more than 25,000 clones, with under 8% as singletons. Sequencing used blood. These receptors were taken from a female donor with papillary thyroid cancer or a benign thyroid nodule (not recorded which). Some clones in this sample may be carry-over from other donors' samples.

This clone was recorded at least ten times. The chain links TRBV7-2 to TRBJ1-2; D may be TRBD1 (5 bases). The V end lost 10 bases, the J end lost 2 bases, and 14 bases lay between the germline ends. Per germline, CDR1 SGHTA and CDR2 FQGNSA. This CDR3 is built from 13 residues. The CDR3 nucleotides read TGTGCCAACGCCGGGGGGGGGAACTATGGCTACACCTTC. As protein: CANAGGGNYGYTF.

The table lists this clone with many counts. This chain uses TRBV4-3 with TRBJ2-1; tentatively, D is TRBD1 or TRBD2 (5 bases each). In germline, CDR1 is LGHNA, CDR2 YSLEER. With 0 bases removed from V and 7 bases from J, the gap between germline ends came to 13 bases. The CDR3 is 15 amino acids. The CDR3 nucleotides are TGCGCCAGCAGCCAAGATGGGACCCCCAGGAATGAGCAGTTCTTC. Translated, it gives CASSQDGTPRNEQFF.

This clone was counted at least ten times. This chain uses TRBV4-1 with TRBJ2-7; 7 bases agree with TRBD1. With 4 bases clipped from V and 4 bases from J, the junction kept 10 bases outside the gene matches. Germline loops: CDR1 MGHRA, CDR2 YSYEKL. The CDR3 is made up of 15 amino acids. The CDR3 DNA reads TGCGCCAGCAGCCGGCTACCGGGACAGATTTACGAGCAGTACTTC. Translation gives CASSRLPGQIYEQYF.

This clone was counted a few times. This chain connects TRBV20-1 to TRBJ2-5; D uncertain. Germline values: CDR1 DFQATT, CDR2 SNEGSKA (reference sequence). This CDR3 is 11 amino acids long. Deletions cut 5 bases from V and 5 bases from J, with 9 bases between. The CDR3 DNA follows: TGCAGTGCTGACCGAAGGGAGACCCAGTACTTC. Protein: CSADRRETQYF.

This clone was detected many times. This rearrangement joins TRBV20-1 to TRBJ2-7; 8 bases map to TRBD1. The CDR3 spans 13 residues. Germline CDR1 is DFQATT and CDR2 is SNEGSKA (reference sequence). V dropped 6 bases and J dropped 4; count of bases not matched to a gene: 8. In nucleotides, the CDR3 is TGCAGTGCAACCGACAGGGGTCTTTACGAGCAGTACTTC. This codes for CSATDRGLYEQYF.

The chain links TRBV19 to TRBJ2-7, with D possibly being TRBD2 (8 bases). The V end lost 5 bases, the J end lost 3 bases, and 17 bases lay between the germline ends. The CDR3 spans 15 residues. Germline loops: CDR1 LNHDA, CDR2 SQIVND (reference sequence). In DNA, the CDR3 is TGTGCCAGTAGTCCCCGACAGGGACTAGGCTACGAGCAGTACTTC. Protein product: CASSPRQGLGYEQYF.

This clone was counted ten times or more. The chain carries TRBV6-2 or TRBV6-3 and TRBJ1-6; 10 nucleotides match TRBD1. This CDR3 region has 15 residues. The germline V gene encodes CDR1 MNHEY and CDR2 SVGEGT. J lost 7 bases, V lost 5 bases, and 5 bases had no gene match. The CDR3 coding sequence is TGTGCCAGCAGTCGGGACAGGGGTGCGAATTCACCCCTCCACTTT. Encoded protein: CASSRDRGANSPLHF.

In this sample, this clone turned up many times. This chain links TRBV18 with TRBJ2-5; 7 nucleotides align to TRBD1. The V segment lost 0 bases and the J segment 6 bases; nucleotides outside the gene matches: 16. Germline V gene sequence: CDR1 KGHSH, CDR2 LQKENI. The CDR3 loop spans 18 amino acids. The CDR3 nucleotides are TGTGCCAGCTCACCACCGGGGAGTGGAGAGGGGGCCGGAAAGACCCAGTACTTC. Protein product: CASSPPGSGEGAGKTQYF.

This clone was observed many times. The chain joins TRBV7-8 to TRBJ1-1; possibly TRBD1 for D (6 bases). Germline V lookup: CDR1 SGHVS, CDR2 FQNEAQ. V was clipped by 2 bases and J by 0 bases, with 13 bases between them. There are 16 residues in the CDR3. The CDR3 is CASSLRRQVMNTEAFF. CDR3 DNA: TGTGCCAGCAGCTTAAGGAGACAGGTTATGAACACTGAAGCTTTCTTT.

This clone was detected many times. The J gene is TRBJ2-7, the V gene TRBV5-1, with 7 bases matching TRBD1. The CDR3 contains 15 residues. Germline CDR1 SGHRS, CDR2 YFSETQ. Trimming took 2 bases from V and 0 from J; bases not matched to a gene: 5. CDR3 coding DNA: TGCGCCAGCAGCTTACAGGGGTTGGGCTCCTACGAGCAGTACTTC. Its translation is CASSLQGLGSYEQYF.

This clone was observed many times. The chain carries TRBV6-1 and TRBJ1-3; no clear D. The CDR3 runs 16 residues. CDR1 and CDR2 (germline): MNHNS, SASEGT. The ends were cut back, 0 bases at V and 0 bases at J, with 9 bases in the middle. Here the CDR3 DNA reads TGTGCCAGCAGTGAAGCCGTGGGATACTCTGGAAACACCATATATTTT. It encodes CASSEAVGYSGNTIYF.

At least ten counts were recorded for this clone. The V call is TRBV25-1, the J call TRBJ2-7; 10 bases fit TRBD1. Germline V lookup: CDR1 MGHDK, CDR2 SYGVNS. Germline trimming cut 4 bases from V and 0 bases from J; bases unmatched to any gene: 6. This CDR3 is built from 16 residues. The CDR3 reads CASSGHDRGLSYEQYF. The CDR3 DNA follows: TGTGCCAGCAGTGGCCACGACAGGGGGCTCTCCTACGAGCAGTACTTC.

This clone showed up many times. The chain uses TRBV19 and TRBJ1-1; D uncertain. The ends were cut back, 7 bases at V and 5 bases at J, with 17 bases in the middle. The CDR3 extends over 14 amino acids. Germline CDR1 LNHDA, CDR2 SQIVND (reference sequence). For the CDR3, the DNA is TGTGCCAGTAACACCCACTCGGGGTATACTGAAGCTTTCTTT. Amino acid sequence: CASNTHSGYTEAFF. Filled out from reference TRBV19 and TRBJ1-1, the complete variable domain reads DGGITQSPKYLFRKEGQNVTLSCEQNLNHDAMYWYRQDPGQGLRLIYYSQIVNDFQKGDIAEGYSVSREKKESFPLTVTSAQKNPTAFYLCASNTHSGYTEAFFGQGTRLTVV.

This clone was observed at least ten times. V and J are TRBV6-2 or TRBV6-3 and TRBJ2-7; 14 bases agree with TRBD2. This CDR3 contains 16 residues. Germline values: CDR1 MNHEY, CDR2 SVGEGT. The trim removed 6 bases at V and 2 bases at J, leaving 6 bases unmatched. The CDR3: CASSSMTSGGAYEQYF. The DNA for the CDR3 is TGTGCCAGCAGCTCAATGACTAGCGGGGGGGCCTACGAGCAGTACTTC.

In its sample, this clone was seen a few times. A much bigger clone sits one base away, suggesting this may be a read error. This sample includes further DNA sequences coding for the same CDR3. V usage is TRBV19 and J usage is TRBJ2-1, with D possibly being TRBD1 (6 bases). Germline CDR1 and CDR2: LNHDA and SQIVND (reference sequence). The CDR3 length is 15 residues. The V and J ends lost 4 bases and 8 bases respectively, with 18 bases between them. For the CDR3, the DNA is TGTGCCAGTAGTACCACAGGGAGTTCGTACCATGAGCAGTTCTTC. Protein product: CASSTTGSSYHEQFF. Complete variable domain (other parts from reference TRBV19 and TRBJ2-1): DGGITQSPKYLFRKEGQNVTLSCEQNLNHDAMYWYRQDPGQGLRLIYYSQIVNDFQKGDIAEGYSVSREKKESFPLTVTSAQKNPTAFYLCASSTTGSSYHEQFFGPGTRLTVL.

This clone was detected ten times or more. The CDR3 DNA is TGTGCCAGCAGCCAAGGTGCGGAGCCGAGAGGTCCACGCGAGACCCAGTACTTC. It translates to CASSQGAEPRGPRETQYF. This chain joins TRBV3-1 and TRBJ2-5; no reliable D call. Trimming pared 1 base from V and 5 bases from J, leaving 23 bases between. Germline V gene sequence: CDR1 LGHDT, CDR2 YNNKEL (reference sequence). The CDR3 loop spans 18 amino acids.

This clone was counted at least ten times. The V call is TRBV6-1, the J call TRBJ1-1, with TRBD1 as a possible D gene (5 bases). The CDR3 spans 14 residues. Germline CDR1 and CDR2: MNHNS and SASEGT. With 5 bases removed from V and 1 base from J, the gap between germline ends came to 11 bases. CDR3 nucleotides: TGTGCCAGCAGTTCCTGGGGGGGGAACACTGAAGCTTTCTTT. It yields the protein CASSSWGGNTEAFF.

This clone showed up many times. This chain links TRBV9 with TRBJ2-1; 10 bases agree with TRBD2. The CDR3 is 15 residues long. J was trimmed by 2 bases and V by 2 bases; bases with no gene match: 1. The germline CDR1 and CDR2 sequences are SGDLS and YYNGEE. CDR3 nucleotides: TGTGCCAGCAGCGTTACTAGCGGGACCTACAATGAGCAGTTCTTC. Amino acids: CASSVTSGTYNEQFF.

There are many counts of this clone. The V and J genes are TRBV18 and TRBJ2-5; no firm D call. The CDR3 has 13 amino acids. The V end was cut by 2 bases, the J end by 5 bases, with 9 bases between. Germline V gives CDR1 KGHSH, CDR2 LQKENI. The CDR3 reads CASSPGEGETQYF. In DNA, the CDR3 is TGTGCCAGCTCACCAGGGGAAGGGGAGACCCAGTACTTC.

Note on this clone: A much larger clone differs from this one at a single base, so this may be a read error. The V and J genes are TRBV14 and TRBJ2-5; 10 bases line up with TRBD2. This CDR3 is 15 amino acids long. CDR1 is SGHDN and CDR2 is FVKESK in the germline V gene. DNA for the CDR3: TGTGCCAGCAGCTCACTAGCGGGACTCCAAGAGAGCCAGTACTTC. Its translation is CASSSLAGLQESQYF.

By proportion, this clone is medium-sized. The V and J genes are TRBV2 and TRBJ2-5, with 13 bases that match TRBD2. Germline V gene lookup returns CDR1 SNHLY and CDR2 FYNNEI. Unmatched junction bases numbered 5, after V lost 5 bases and J lost 5 bases. The CDR3 loop spans 15 amino acids. The CDR3 bases are TGTGCCAGCAGTTTCGGACTAGCGGGAGTTGAGACCCAGTACTTC. This sequence encodes CASSFGLAGVETQYF. Combining the CDR3 with reference TRBV2 and TRBJ2-5 gives the whole variable domain EPEVTQTPSHQVTQMGQEVILRCVPISNHLYFYWYRQILGQKVEFLVSFYNNEISEKSEIFDDQFSVERPDGSNFTLKIRSTKLEDSAMYFCASSFGLAGVETQYFGPGTRLLVL.

By sample fraction, this clone is large. Distinct nucleotide sequences in the sample also encode this CDR3. The CDR3 here is CASSGTGGGETQYF. As DNA, the CDR3 is TGTGCCAGCAGTGGGACAGGAGGGGGAGAGACCCAGTACTTC. This rearrangement joins TRBV2 to TRBJ2-5, with D perhaps matching TRBD1 (7 bases). V dropped 4 bases and J dropped 4 bases, with 13 bases sitting between them. The CDR3 length is 14 residues. Germline CDR1 reads SNHLY; CDR2 reads FYNNEI.

This clone has at least ten counts. The CDR3 bases are TGTGCCATCAGGGGTCAGCTCAATCAGCCCCAGCATTTT. It translates to CAIRGQLNQPQHF. The V gene is TRBV10-3, the J gene TRBJ1-5, with no clear D. CDR3 size: 13 residues. CDR1 is ENHRY, CDR2 SYGVKD, per germline. V lost 6 bases to trimming and J lost 3 bases, with 9 bases between them.

About this clone itself: One junction end does not reproduce the germline sequence, and a read error may be involved. This chain joins TRBV6-2 or TRBV6-3 and TRBJ2-2; TRBD2 aligns across 9 bases. The CDR3 sequence is 20 residues long. Germline loops: CDR1 MNHEY, CDR2 SVGEGT. CDR3: CASGRYLFFSGRANTGELFF. In nucleotides, the CDR3 is TGTGCCAGCGGTCGATACCTGTTCTTTAGCGGGAGAGCGAACACTGGGGAGCTGTTTTTT.